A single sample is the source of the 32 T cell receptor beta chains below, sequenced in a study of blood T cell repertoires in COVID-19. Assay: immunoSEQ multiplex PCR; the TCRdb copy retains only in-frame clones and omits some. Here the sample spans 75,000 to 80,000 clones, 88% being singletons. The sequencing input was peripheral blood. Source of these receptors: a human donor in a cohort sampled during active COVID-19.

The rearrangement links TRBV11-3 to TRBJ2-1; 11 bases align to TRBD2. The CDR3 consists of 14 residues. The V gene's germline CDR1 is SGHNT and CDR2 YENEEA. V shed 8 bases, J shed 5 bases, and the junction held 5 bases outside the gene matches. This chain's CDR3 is CASVGTSGNNEQFF. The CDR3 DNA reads TGTGCCAGCGTCGGGACTAGCGGAAACAATGAGCAGTTCTTC.

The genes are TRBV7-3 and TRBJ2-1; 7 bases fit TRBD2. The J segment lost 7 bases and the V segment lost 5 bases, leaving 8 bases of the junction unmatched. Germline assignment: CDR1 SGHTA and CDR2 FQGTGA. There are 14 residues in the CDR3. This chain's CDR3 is CASSPRAGRNEQFF. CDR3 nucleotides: TGTGCCAGCAGCCCCCGAGCGGGAAGGAATGAGCAGTTCTTC.

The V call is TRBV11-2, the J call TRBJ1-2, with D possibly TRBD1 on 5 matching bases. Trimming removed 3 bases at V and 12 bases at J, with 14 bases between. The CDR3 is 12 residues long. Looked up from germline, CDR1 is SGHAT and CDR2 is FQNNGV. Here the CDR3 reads CASSLPLGENTF. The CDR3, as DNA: TGTGCCAGCAGCTTGCCATTAGGGGAAAACACCTTC.

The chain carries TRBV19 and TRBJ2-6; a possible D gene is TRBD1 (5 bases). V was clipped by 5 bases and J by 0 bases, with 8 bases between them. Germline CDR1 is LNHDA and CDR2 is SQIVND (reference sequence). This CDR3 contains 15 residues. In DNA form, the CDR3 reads TGTGCCAGTAGTTTGCAGGGCTCTGGGGCCAACGTCCTGACTTTC. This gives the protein CASSLQGSGANVLTF.

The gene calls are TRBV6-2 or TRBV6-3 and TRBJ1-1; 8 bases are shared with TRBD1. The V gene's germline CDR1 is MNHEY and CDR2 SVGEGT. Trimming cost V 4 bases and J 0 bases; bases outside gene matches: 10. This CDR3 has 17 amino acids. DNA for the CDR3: TGTGCCAGCAGTTCAATGACAGGGGATCTCATGAACACTGAAGCTTTCTTT. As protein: CASSSMTGDLMNTEAFF.

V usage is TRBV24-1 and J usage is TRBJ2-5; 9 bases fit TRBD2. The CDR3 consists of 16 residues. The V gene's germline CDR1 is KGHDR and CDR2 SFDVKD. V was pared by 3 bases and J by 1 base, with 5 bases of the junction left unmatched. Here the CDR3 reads CATSDAVAGAQETQYF. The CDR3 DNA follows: TGTGCCACCAGTGATGCTGTAGCGGGAGCCCAAGAGACCCAGTACTTC.

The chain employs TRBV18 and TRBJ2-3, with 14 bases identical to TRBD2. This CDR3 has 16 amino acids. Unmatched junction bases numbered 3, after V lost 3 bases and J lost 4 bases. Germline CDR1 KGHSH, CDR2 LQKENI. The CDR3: CASSPGLAGEADTQYF. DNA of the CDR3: TGTGCCAGCTCACCGGGACTAGCGGGAGAGGCAGATACGCAGTATTTT.

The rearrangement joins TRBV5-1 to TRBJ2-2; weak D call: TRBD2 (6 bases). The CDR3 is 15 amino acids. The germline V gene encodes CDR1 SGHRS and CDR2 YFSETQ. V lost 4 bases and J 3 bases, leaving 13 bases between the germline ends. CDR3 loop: CASSPPRGDTGELFF. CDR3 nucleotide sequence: TGCGCCAGCAGCCCTCCGCGGGGAGACACCGGGGAGCTGTTTTTT.

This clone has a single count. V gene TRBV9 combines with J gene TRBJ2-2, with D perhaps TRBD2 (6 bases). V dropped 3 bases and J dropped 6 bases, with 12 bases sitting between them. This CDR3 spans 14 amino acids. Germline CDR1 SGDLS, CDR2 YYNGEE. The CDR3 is CASSALTRAGELFF. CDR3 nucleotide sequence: TGTGCCAGCAGCGCCTTGACTAGGGCCGGGGAGCTGTTTTTT.

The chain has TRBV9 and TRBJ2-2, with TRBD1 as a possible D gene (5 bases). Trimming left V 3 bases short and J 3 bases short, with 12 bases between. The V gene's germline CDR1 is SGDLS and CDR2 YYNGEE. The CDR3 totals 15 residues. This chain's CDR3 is CASSAQDKYTGELFF. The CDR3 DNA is TGTGCCAGCAGCGCCCAGGACAAATACACCGGGGAGCTGTTTTTT.

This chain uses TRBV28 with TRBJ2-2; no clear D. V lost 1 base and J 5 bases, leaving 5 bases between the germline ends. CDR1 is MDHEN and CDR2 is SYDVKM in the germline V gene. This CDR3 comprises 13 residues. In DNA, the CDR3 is TGTGCCAGCAGTTTATACGGGACCGGGGAGCTGTTTTTT. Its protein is CASSLYGTGELFF.

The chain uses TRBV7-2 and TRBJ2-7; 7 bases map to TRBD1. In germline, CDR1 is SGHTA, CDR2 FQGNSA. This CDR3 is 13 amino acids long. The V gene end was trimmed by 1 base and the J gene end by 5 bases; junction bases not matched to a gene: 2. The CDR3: CASSLDRGHEQYF. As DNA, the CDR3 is TGTGCCAGCAGCTTAGACAGGGGCCACGAGCAGTACTTC.

The CDR3 DNA reads TGCGCCAGCAGCTTGAGTACTAGCGGGGTTTCCGAGCAGTACTTC. This gives the protein CASSLSTSGVSEQYF. V usage is TRBV5-1 and J usage is TRBJ2-7; 10 nucleotides match TRBD2. Germline V gene data show CDR1 as SGHRS and CDR2 as YFSETQ. The V and J ends lost 1 base and 6 bases, in that order; junction bases with no gene match: 7. This CDR3 has 15 amino acids.

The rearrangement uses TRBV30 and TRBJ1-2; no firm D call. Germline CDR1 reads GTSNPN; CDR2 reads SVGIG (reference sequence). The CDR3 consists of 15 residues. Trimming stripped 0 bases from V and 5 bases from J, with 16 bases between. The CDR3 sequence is CAWSVLGVTLYGYTF. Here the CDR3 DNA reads TGTGCCTGGAGTGTACTTGGAGTTACTCTATATGGCTACACCTTC.

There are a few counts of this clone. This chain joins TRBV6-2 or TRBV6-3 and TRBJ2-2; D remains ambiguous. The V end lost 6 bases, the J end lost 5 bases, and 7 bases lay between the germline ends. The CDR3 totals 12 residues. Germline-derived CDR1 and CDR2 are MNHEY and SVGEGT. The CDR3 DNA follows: TGTGCCAGCAGCGTAACTACCGGGGAGCTGTTTTTT. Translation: CASSVTTGELFF.

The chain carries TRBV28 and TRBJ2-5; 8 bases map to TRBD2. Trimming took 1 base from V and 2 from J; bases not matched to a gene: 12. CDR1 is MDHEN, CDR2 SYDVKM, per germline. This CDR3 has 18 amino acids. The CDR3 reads CASSLLTGVASGQETQYF. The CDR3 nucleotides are TGTGCCAGCAGTTTATTGACGGGTGTCGCTAGCGGGCAAGAGACCCAGTACTTC.

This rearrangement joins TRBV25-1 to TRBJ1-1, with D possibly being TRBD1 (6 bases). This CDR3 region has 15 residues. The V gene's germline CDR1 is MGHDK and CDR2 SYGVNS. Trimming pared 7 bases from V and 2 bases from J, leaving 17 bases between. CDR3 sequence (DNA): TGTGCCAGCAAGAGCCTGGGGGCCGGAAACACTGAAGCTTTCTTT. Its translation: CASKSLGAGNTEAFF.

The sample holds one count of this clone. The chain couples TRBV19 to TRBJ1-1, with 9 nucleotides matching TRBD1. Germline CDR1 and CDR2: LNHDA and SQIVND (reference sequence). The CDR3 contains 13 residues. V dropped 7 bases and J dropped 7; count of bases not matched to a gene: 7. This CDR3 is CASKMDRGGEAFF. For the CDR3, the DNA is TGTGCCAGTAAGATGGACAGGGGTGGTGAAGCTTTCTTT. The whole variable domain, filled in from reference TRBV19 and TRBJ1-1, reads DGGITQSPKYLFRKEGQNVTLSCEQNLNHDAMYWYRQDPGQGLRLIYYSQIVNDFQKGDIAEGYSVSREKKESFPLTVTSAQKNPTAFYLCASKMDRGGEAFFGQGTRLTVV.

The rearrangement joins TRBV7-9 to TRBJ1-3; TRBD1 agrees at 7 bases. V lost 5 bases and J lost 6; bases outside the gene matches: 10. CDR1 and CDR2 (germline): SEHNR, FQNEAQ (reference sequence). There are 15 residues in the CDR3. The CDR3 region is CASSVPTGDENTIYF. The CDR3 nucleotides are TGTGCCAGCAGCGTACCCACAGGGGACGAAAACACCATATATTTT. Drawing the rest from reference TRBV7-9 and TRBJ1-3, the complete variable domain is DTGVSQNPRHKITKRGQNVTFRCDPISEHNRLYWYRQTLGQGPEFLTYFQNEAQLEKSRLLSDRFSAERPKGSFSTLEIQRTEQGDSAMYLCASSVPTGDENTIYFGEGSWLTVV.

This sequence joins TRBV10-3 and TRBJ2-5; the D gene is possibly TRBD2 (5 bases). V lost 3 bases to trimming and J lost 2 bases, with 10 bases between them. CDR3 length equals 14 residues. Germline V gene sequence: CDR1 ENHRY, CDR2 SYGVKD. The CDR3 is CAISDSVEQETQYF. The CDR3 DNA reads TGTGCCATCAGTGATAGCGTGGAACAAGAGACCCAGTACTTC.

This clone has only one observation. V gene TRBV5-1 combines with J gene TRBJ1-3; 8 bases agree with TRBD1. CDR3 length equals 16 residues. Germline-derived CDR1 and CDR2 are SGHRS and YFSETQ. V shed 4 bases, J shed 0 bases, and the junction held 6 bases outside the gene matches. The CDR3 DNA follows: TGCGCCAGCAGCGCCGGGACAGGTTTCTCTGGAAACACCATATATTTT. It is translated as CASSAGTGFSGNTIYF.

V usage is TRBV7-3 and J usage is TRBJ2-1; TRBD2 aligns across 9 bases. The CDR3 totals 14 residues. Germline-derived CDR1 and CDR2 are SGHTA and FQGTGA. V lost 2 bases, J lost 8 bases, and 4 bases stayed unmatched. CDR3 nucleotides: TGTGCCAGCAGCTTAGCGGGGGGGCCATATGAGCAGTTCTTC. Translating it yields CASSLAGGPYEQFF.

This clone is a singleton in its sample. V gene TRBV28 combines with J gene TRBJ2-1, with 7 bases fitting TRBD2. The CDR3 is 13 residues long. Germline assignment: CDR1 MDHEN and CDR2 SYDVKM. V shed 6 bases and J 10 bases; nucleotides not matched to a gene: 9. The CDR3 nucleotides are TGTGCCAGCAGGGGGACTACGGGTGGGGAGCAGTTCTTC. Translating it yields CASRGTTGGEQFF.

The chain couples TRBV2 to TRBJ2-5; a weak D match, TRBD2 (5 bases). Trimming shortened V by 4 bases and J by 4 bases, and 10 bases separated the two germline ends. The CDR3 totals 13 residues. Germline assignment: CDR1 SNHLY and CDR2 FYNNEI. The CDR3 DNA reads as TGTGCCAGCAGTGGGGTGGGAGTAGAGACCCAGTACTTC. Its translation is CASSGVGVETQYF.

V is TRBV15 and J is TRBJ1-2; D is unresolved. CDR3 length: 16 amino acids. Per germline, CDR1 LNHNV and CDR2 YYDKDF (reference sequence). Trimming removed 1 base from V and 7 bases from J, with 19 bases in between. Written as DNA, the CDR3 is TGTGCCACCAGCAGAGCCACGCAGGTAGTAGACGGTGGCTACACCTTC. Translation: CATSRATQVVDGGYTF. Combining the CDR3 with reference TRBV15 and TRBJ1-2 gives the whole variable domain DAMVIQNPRYQVTQFGKPVTLSCSQTLNHNVMYWYQQKSSQAPKLLFHYYDKDFNNEADTPDNFQSRRPNTSFCFLDIRSPGLGDTAMYLCATSRATQVVDGGYTFGSGTRLTVV.

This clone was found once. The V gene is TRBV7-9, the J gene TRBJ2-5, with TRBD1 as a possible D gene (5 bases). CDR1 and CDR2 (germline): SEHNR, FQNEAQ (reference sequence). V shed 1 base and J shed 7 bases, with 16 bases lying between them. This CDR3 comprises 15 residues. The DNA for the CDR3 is TGTGCCAGCAGCTTAGGATCAGGGCTCAGTGGGACCCAGTACTTC. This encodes CASSLGSGLSGTQYF.

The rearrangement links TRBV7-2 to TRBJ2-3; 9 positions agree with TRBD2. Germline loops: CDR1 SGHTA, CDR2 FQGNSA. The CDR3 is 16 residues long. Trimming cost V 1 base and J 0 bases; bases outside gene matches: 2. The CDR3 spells CASSLGGLASTDTQYF. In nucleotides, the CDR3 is TGTGCCAGCAGCTTAGGGGGACTAGCAAGCACAGATACGCAGTATTTT.

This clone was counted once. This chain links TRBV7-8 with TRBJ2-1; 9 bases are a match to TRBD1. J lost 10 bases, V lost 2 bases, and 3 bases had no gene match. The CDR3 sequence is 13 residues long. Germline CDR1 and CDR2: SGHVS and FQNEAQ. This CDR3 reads CASSLRTGVEQFF. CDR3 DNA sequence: TGTGCCAGCAGCTTAAGGACAGGGGTCGAGCAGTTCTTC. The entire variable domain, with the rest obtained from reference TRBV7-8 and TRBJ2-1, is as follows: GAGVSQSPRYKVAKRGQDVALRCDPISGHVSLFWYQQALGQGPEFLTYFQNEAQLDKSGLPSDRFFAERPEGSVSTLKIQRTQQEDSAVYLCASSLRTGVEQFFGPGTRLTVL.

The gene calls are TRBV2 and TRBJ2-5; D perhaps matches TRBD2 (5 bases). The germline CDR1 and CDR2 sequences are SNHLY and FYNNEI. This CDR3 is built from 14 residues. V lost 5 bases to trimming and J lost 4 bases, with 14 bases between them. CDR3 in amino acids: CASSSLTSGETQYF. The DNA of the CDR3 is TGTGCCAGCAGTTCCCTAACTAGTGGAGAGACCCAGTACTTC.

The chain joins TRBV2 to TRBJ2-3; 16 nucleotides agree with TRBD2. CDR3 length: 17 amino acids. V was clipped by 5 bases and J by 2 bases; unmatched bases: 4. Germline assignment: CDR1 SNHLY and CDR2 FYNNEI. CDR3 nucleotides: TGTGCCAGCAGTCCCGGGACTAGCGGGAGGGTCACAGATACGCAGTATTTT. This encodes CASSPGTSGRVTDTQYF.

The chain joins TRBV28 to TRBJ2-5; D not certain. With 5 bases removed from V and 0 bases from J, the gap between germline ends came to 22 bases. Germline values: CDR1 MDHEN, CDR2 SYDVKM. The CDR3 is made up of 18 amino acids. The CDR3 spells CASSITQYRVEYQETQYF. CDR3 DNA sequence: TGTGCCAGCAGTATAACGCAATACCGGGTCGAGTACCAAGAGACCCAGTACTTC.

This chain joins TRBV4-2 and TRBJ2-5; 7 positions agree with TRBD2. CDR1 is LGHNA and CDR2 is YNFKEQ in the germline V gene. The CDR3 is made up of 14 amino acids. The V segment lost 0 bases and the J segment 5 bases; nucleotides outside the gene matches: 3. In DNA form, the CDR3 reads TGTGCCAGCAGCCAAGACGGGGGGATGGAGACCCAGTACTTC. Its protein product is CASSQDGGMETQYF.